This record concerns one T cell receptor beta chain sequence. Its antigen is not identified. The ends lost 3 bases at V and 3 bases at J; junction bases unmatched: 7. The CDR3 totals 15 residues. Germline V gene lookup returns CDR1 MGHRA and CDR2 YSYEKL. The TCR alpha and TCR beta cDNA libraries, bearing sample barcodes and UMIs, were generated by 5'RACE using constant-segment primers. Each CDR3 protein is one row after TCRdb ran MiXCR on the 5' RACE reads. The sample lists about 270,000 distinct CDR3 sequences, approximately 19% occurring once. This sample stems from a study of T-cell memory formation after mild COVID-19. Study-level results: SARS-CoV-2 specificity of second-wave clones peaking day 37 was unconfirmed. CD4/CD8 balance characterized clones contracting day 15 to 85, and CD4+ skew characterized later expanders. CD4+ contracting clones were found mainly in CM and EM, and CD8+ ones in EMRA.

The V and J genes are TRBV4-1 and TRBJ2-7, with TRBD1 matching 8 bases. Sample: PBMCs or a T cell subset sorted from them (not recorded which). The source is a man aged 18 to 29 who had mild COVID-19 (a few samples of this study predate the infection). Cell type and time point are not known. The CDR3 DNA follows: TGCGCCAGCAGCCAGATGGGACAGGACTACTACGAGCAGTACTTC. It encodes CASSQMGQDYYEQYF.